The TCR beta chain described here comes from a study of blood T cell repertoires in COVID-19. Study-level background: Collection of acute and convalescent COVID-19 samples took place in the United States, Italy and Spain. PBMCs, B-cell-depleted T cells, or T cells were the source of the cDNA or gDNA that made up the material.

As processed by the authors: Amplification of reference gene primers provided the estimated nucleated cell counts. Profiled with immunoSEQ multiplex PCR; TCRdb holds only in-frame clones, not every one. The V and J calls and clone size are taken from that table; D and trimming were inferred from the DNA. The sample carries some 210,000 clones, roughly nine tenths recorded once. This CDR3 is built from 17 residues. This TCR was sampled from a man aged 30 to 45 with acute or convalescent COVID-19. Material for sequencing was peripheral blood. The V gene is TRBV21-1, the J gene TRBJ1-5. TRBV21-1 is assigned pseudogene status. CDR3 amino acids: CASSSKTGEGSNQPQHF. CDR3 bases: TGTGCCAGCAGCAGCAAAACGGGGGAGGGAAGCAATCAGCCCCAGCATTTT.